The present entry profiles one T cell receptor beta chain with its context. Its antigen is currently unknown. 13 Jbeta primers and 60 Vbeta primers were used for the PCR. Original data processing: There were 80 million to 95 million unique TCR beta chains by a later count, and around 10 million of them were shared. Method: immunoSEQ multiplex PCR; TCRdb's copy keeps in-frame clones and lacks some. V and J calls plus clone size are reproduced from that table; the DNA served to infer D and trimming. The table shows around 160,000 clones, with more than 70% occurring only once. The data belong to a study of cytomegalovirus exposure and HLA in healthy donors. Germline V gene sequence: CDR1 MDHEN, CDR2 SYDVKM. V lost 3 bases, J lost 5 bases, and 14 bases lay in between. The CDR3 totals 14 residues. General observations from the study: Sequencing artifact likely explains a cluster of highly shared sequence variants. Some TCR beta chains (roughly 150 of them) were listed as cytomegalovirus-associated. No immune exposure information besides CMV serostatus was available.

V gene TRBV28 combines with J gene TRBJ2-7, with a possible D match to TRBD1 (6 bases). The sequence derives from a woman between 40 and 50 years old in good health and CMV-seropositive. The sequencing sample was made of PBMCs. CDR3 nucleotides: TGTGCCAGCAGTTTTCGGGCAGGGGTCGACGAGCAGTACTTC. It encodes CASSFRAGVDEQYF.